Reported below is one T cell receptor (beta chain). A much larger clone differs from this one at a single base, so this may be a read error. The sample is drawn from a study of blood T cell repertoires in COVID-19. Study overall: There were acute and convalescent COVID-19 samples, and they came from the United States, Italy and Spain.

In the original workflow: Counts of nucleated cells, estimated from reference gene primer amplification, were obtained. The protocol was immunoSEQ multiplex PCR, while the TCRdb copy is restricted to in-frame clones and leaves out a portion. V, J and clone size reflect that table, while D and trimming were determined from the DNA. The sample has a few hundred thousand clones; 82% are singletons. The length of the CDR3 is 16 residues. The J gene is TRBJ2-2, the V gene TRBV5-3; D perhaps matches TRBD2 (7 bases). TRBV5-3 is reported as an ORF; its role is uncertain. What was sequenced was peripheral blood. This TCR derives from a woman between 18 and 30 years old with acute or convalescent COVID-19. In DNA, the CDR3 is TGTGCCAGACGCTTGGGAGGGGGAGGGGACACCGGGGAGCTGTTTTTT. This gives the protein CARRLGGGGDTGELFF.